These 2 T cell receptor beta chains were sequenced from one sample in a study of cytotoxic CD8 clonotypes in ibrutinib-treated CLL. TCRdb's table, derived via immunoSEQ multiplex PCR, lists solely in-frame clones and lacks some. Of a few hundred thousand clones in the sample, around four fifths are singletons; the top ten hold over 5%. The sample in question was PBMCs, obtained before ibrutinib treatment. The receptors shown here come from a human donor with chronic lymphocytic leukemia.

The CDR3 bases are TGTGCCAGCAGTGGGACAGGGCCCTCCTACGAGCAGTACTTC. Translating gives CASSGTGPSYEQYF. The chain has TRBV6-5 and TRBJ2-7, with 9 bases that match TRBD1. CDR3 size: 14 residues. The germline V gene has CDR1 MNHEY and CDR2 SVGAGI. After removal of 5 bases from V and 0 bases from J, the junction contained 2 bases not matched to a gene.

The genes are TRBV30 and TRBJ1-1; D ambiguous. The CDR3 is 14 amino acids. Trimming took 1 base from V and 4 from J, leaving 13 bases between them. CDR1 is GTSNPN and CDR2 is SVGIG in the germline V gene (reference sequence). This CDR3 reads CAWSDGIVGTEAFF. The CDR3 DNA follows: TGTGCCTGGAGTGACGGGATAGTGGGCACTGAAGCTTTCTTT. Using reference TRBV30 and TRBJ1-1 for the parts outside the CDR3, the full variable domain is SQTIHQWPATLVQPVGSPLSLECTVEGTSNPNLYWYRQAAGRGLQLLFYSVGIGQISSEVPQNLSASRPQDRQFILSSKKLLLSDSGFYLCAWSDGIVGTEAFFGQGTRLTVV.